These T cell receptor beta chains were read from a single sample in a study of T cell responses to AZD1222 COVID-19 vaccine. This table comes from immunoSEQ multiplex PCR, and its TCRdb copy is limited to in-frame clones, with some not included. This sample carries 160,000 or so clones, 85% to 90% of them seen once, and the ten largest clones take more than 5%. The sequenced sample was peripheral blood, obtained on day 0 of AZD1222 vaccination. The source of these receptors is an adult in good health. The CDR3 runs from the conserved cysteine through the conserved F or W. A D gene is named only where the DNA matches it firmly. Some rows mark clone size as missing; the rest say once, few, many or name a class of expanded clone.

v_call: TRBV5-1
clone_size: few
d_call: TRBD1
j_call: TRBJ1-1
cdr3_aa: CACRGTGGTEAFF
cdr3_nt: TGCGCCTGCCGGGGGACAGGGGGCACTGAAGCTTTCTTT

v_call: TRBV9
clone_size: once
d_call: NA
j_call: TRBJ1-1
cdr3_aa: CASSDTGLGNTEAFF
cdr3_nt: TGTGCCAGCAGCGACACAGGGCTGGGGAACACTGAAGCTTTCTTT

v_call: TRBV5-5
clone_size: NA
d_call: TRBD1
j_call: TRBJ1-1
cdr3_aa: CASSLLRQGRLNTEAFF
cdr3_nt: TGTGCCAGCAGCTTGCTGAGACAGGGGCGGCTGAACACTGAAGCTTTCTTT

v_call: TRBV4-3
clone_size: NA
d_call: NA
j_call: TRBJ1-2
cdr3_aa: CASSQDHLRVGSDNGYTF
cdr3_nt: TGCGCCAGCAGCCAAGATCATCTACGGGTAGGGTCGGACAATGGCTACACCTTC

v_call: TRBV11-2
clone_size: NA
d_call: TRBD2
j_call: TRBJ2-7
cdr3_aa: CASSRGLAAEQYF
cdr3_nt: TGTGCCAGCAGCCGAGGACTAGCGGCCGAGCAGTACTTC

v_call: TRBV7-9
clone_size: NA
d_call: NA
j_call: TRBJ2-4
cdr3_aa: CASSLYSAGQLAKNIQYF
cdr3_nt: TGTGCCAGCAGCTTATATTCGGCCGGACAGCTAGCCAAAAACATTCAGTACTTC

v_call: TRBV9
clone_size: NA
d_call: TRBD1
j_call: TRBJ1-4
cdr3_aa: CASSVDRGGEKLFF
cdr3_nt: TGTGCCAGCAGCGTAGACAGGGGTGGGGAAAAACTGTTTTTT

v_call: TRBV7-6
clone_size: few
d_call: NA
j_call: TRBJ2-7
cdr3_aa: CASSSGVSGSYEQYF
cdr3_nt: TGTGCCAGCAGCTCCGGGGTTAGCGGTTCCTACGAGCAGTACTTC

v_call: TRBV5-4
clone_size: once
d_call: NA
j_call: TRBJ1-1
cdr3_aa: CASSLAGYNTEAFF
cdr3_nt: TGTGCCAGCAGCTTGGCCGGATATAACACTGAAGCTTTCTTT

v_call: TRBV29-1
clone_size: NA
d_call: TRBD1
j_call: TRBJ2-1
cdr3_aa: CSGDRGSGIGNEQFF
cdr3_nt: TGCAGCGGGGACAGGGGGTCCGGGATAGGGAATGAGCAGTTCTTC

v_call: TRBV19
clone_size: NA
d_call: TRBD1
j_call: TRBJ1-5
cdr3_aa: CASSQQGDGNQPQHF
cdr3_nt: TGTGCCAGTAGTCAACAGGGGGATGGCAATCAGCCCCAGCATTTT

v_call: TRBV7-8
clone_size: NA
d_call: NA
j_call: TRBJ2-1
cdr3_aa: CASSSGASSYNEQFF
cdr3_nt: TGTGCCAGCAGCTCGGGTGCCAGCTCCTACAATGAGCAGTTCTTC

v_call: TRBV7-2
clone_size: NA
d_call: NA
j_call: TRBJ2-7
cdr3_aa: CASSSAITRDLYDEQYF
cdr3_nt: TGTGCCAGCAGCTCTGCTATCACCAGGGACCTTTACGACGAGCAGTACTTC

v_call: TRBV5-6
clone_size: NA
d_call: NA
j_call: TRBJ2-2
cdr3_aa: CASSLPGNSNTGELFF
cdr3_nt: TGTGCCAGCAGCTTGCCAGGAAATTCTAACACCGGGGAGCTGTTTTTT

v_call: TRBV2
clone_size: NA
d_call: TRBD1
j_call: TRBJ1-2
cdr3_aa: CASIATGAKGEGYTF
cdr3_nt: TGTGCCAGCATCGCGACAGGGGCCAAGGGGGAGGGCTACACCTTC

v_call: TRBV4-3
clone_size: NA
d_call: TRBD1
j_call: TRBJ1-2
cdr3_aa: CASSQDKGTGAFYGYTF
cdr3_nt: TGCGCCAGCAGCCAAGATAAAGGTACAGGGGCCTTCTATGGCTACACCTTC

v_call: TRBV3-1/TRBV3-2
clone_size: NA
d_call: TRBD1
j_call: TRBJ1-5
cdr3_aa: CASSHGQANNQPQHF
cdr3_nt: TGTGCCAGCAGCCACGGACAGGCGAACAATCAGCCCCAGCATTTT

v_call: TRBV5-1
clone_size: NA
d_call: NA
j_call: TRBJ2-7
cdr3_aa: CASSSTIAEASNEQYF
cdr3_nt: TGCGCCAGCAGCTCCACGATAGCGGAAGCCTCTAACGAGCAGTACTTC

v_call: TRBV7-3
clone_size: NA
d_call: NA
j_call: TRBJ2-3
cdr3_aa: CASSRGESDTQYF
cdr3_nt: TGTGCCAGCAGCCGCGGGGAGAGCGATACGCAGTATTTT

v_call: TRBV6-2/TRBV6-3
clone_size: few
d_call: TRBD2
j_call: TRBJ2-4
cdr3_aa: CASSYGLAGPYF
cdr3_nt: TGTGCCAGCAGTTATGGACTAGCGGGACCATACTTC

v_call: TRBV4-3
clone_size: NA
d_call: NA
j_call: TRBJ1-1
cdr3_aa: CASSHLPLGETEAFF
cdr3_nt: TGCGCCAGCAGCCATCTCCCCCTCGGGGAAACTGAAGCTTTCTTT

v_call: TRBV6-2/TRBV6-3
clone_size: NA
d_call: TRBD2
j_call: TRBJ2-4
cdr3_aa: CASSISGGPQYF
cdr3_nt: TGTGCCAGCAGTATTAGCGGGGGGCCCCAGTACTTC

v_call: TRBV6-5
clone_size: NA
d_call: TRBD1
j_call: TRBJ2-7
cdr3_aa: CASTKGTGAFEQYF
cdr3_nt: TGTGCCAGCACCAAAGGGACAGGGGCGTTCGAGCAGTACTTC

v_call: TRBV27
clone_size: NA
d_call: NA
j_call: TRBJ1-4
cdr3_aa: CASSFSAQGPTNEKLFF
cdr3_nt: TGTGCCAGCAGTTTTTCCGCGCAGGGGCCAACTAATGAAAAACTGTTTTTT

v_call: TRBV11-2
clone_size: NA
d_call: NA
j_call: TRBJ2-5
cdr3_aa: CASSLTGNEETQYF
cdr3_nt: TGTGCCAGCAGCTTAACGGGGAATGAAGAGACCCAGTACTTC

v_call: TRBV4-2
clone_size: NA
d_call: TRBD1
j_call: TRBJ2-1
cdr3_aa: CASSPQGAAVDEQFF
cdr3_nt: TGTGCCAGCAGCCCCCAGGGGGCCGCGGTCGATGAGCAGTTCTTC

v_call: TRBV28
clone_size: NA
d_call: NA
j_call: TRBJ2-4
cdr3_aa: CASSLGGAKNIQYF
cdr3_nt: TGTGCCAGCAGTTTAGGGGGGGCCAAAAACATTCAGTACTTC

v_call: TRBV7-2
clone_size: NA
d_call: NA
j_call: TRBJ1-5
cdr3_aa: CASSRGLQTGNQPQHF
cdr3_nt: TGTGCCAGCAGCCGTGGGCTACAGACGGGCAATCAGCCCCAGCATTTT

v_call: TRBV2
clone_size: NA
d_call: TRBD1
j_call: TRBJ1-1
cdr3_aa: CASKTGDPEAFF
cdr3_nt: TGTGCCAGCAAAACAGGGGACCCTGAAGCTTTCTTT

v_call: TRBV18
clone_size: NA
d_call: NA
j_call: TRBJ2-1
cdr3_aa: CASSPNSRDNEQFF
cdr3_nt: TGTGCCAGCTCACCAAACTCCCGGGACAATGAGCAGTTCTTC

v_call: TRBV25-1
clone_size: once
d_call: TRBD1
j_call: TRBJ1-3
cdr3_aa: CASSESAGGGGNTIYF
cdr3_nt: TGTGCCAGCAGTGAATCCGCAGGGGGCGGTGGAAACACCATATATTTT

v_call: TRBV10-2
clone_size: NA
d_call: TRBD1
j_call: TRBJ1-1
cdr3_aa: CASSESRDRGRRSFWAFF
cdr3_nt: TGCGCCAGCAGTGAGTCGAGGGACAGGGGGCGAAGGTCTTTTTGGGCTTTCTTT

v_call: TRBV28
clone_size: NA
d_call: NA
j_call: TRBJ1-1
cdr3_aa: CASKGHMNTEAFF
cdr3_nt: TGTGCCAGCAAGGGACACATGAACACTGAAGCTTTCTTT

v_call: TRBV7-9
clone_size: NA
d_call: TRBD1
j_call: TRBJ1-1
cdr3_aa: CATKGQGTPEAFF
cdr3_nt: TGTGCCACCAAGGGACAGGGTACCCCTGAAGCTTTCTTT